This T cell receptor (beta chain) emerged from a study of cytomegalovirus exposure and HLA in healthy donors. Study as a whole: The approximately 600 first-cohort repertoires shared a platform with the approximately 130 validation repertoires, as reported in a later analysis.

Points from the study as a whole: Among TCR beta chains, those listed as cytomegalovirus-associated numbered over 150. Accounts indicate the classifier identified cytomegalovirus status with strong specificity and sensitivity. First-cohort TCR clusters tended to co-occur in the approximately 130 validation repertoires, a later analysis found.

TCRdb's copy holds only in-frame clones and misses some; the assay was immunoSEQ multiplex PCR. The repertoire includes about 220,000 clones, about nine tenths of them detected once, and approximately 1.1% sits in the top ten. J lost 11 bases, V lost 0 bases, and 12 bases had no gene match. CDR3 size: 15 residues. The V gene's germline CDR1 is LNHNV and CDR2 YYDKDF (reference sequence). A remark on this clone: Its specificity is unknown.

Material for sequencing was PBMCs. The genes are TRBV15 and TRBJ1-1, with 7 nucleotides matching TRBD1. This TCR was sampled from a woman aged 18-30 years in good health and CMV-seronegative. CDR3 nucleotide sequence: TGTGCCACCAGCAGAGATCGGGGGACAGAGGTTCGGGCTTTCTTT. It codes for CATSRDRGTEVRAFF. Complete variable domain (other parts from reference TRBV15 and TRBJ1-1): DAMVIQNPRYQVTQFGKPVTLSCSQTLNHNVMYWYQQKSSQAPKLLFHYYDKDFNNEADTPDNFQSRRPNTSFCFLDIRSPGLGDTAMYLCATSRDRGTEVRAFFGQGTRLTVV.